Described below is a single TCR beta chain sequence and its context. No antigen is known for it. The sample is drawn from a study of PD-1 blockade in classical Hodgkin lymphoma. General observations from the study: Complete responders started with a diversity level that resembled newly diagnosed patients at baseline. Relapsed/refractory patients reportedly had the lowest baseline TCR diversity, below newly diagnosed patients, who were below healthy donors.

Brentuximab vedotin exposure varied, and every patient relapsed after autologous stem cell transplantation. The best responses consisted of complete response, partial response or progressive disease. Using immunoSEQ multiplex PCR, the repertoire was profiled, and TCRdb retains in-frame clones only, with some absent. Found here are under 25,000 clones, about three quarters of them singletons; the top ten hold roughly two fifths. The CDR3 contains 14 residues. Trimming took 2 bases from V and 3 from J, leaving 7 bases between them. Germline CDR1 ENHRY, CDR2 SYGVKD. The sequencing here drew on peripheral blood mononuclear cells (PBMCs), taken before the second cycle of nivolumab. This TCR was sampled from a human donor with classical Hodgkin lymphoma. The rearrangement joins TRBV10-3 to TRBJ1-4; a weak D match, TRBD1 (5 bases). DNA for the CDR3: TGTGCCATCAGTGAGGGGGCGGCTAATGAAAAACTGTTTTTT. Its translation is CAISEGAANEKLFF.